The rows below give T cell receptor beta chains drawn from one sample of a study of spatial heterogeneity in lung cancer. TCRdb reprocessed the 5' RACE reads via MiXCR and lists one record per CDR3 protein. The sample has about 17,000 distinct CDR3 sequences, 20% to 25% seen once. Sequenced material: PBMCs, taken at surgery. The receptors stem from a female donor with early-stage non-small cell lung cancer. Both conserved end residues are part of each CDR3. D genes are given only for firm matches. A row's size may be missing; if present it is once, few, many or a size class.

d_call j_call clone_size v_call cdr3_nt cdr3_aa
TRBD2 TRBJ2-1 many TRBV7-3 TGTGCCAGCAGCTTAAACGGGGTAGCGGGAGTGATGAATGAGCAGTTCTTC CASSLNGVAGVMNEQFF
NA TRBJ1-2 many TRBV20-1 TGCAGTGCTAGGCCCCACGGGAGCGATGGCTACACCTTC CSARPHGSDGYTF
TRBD2 TRBJ2-1 medium-sized TRBV15 TGTGCCACCAGCCAGGGGACTAGCGGGAGTAGTGAGCAGTTCTTC CATSQGTSGSSEQFF
NA TRBJ1-1 many TRBV29-1 TGCAGCGTTGAATGGGGTTCGGGAGGGACTGAAGCTTTCTTT CSVEWGSGGTEAFF
NA TRBJ2-7 medium-sized TRBV12-3/TRBV12-4 TGTGCCAGCAGTTTGACTAGACCCCCAATCGAGCAGTACTTC CASSLTRPPIEQYF
TRBD1 TRBJ2-7 large TRBV28 TGTGCCAGCAGCGACAGGGGGCCCTACGAGCAGTACTTC CASSDRGPYEQYF
NA TRBJ2-3 many TRBV29-1 TGCAGCGTTGACAGGGGGGCAGATACGCAGTATTTT CSVDRGADTQYF
NA TRBJ2-1 many TRBV4-3 TGCGCCAGCAGCCAAGAAGTGGGAGGCTCCTACAATGAGCAGTTCTTC CASSQEVGGSYNEQFF
NA TRBJ2-3 medium-sized TRBV7-2 TGTGCCAGCAGCTTAAGTCCCAGCACAGATACGCAGTATTTT CASSLSPSTDTQYF
NA TRBJ2-3 many TRBV19 TGTGCCAGTAGTCTCACAGGGAGGGCTACTAGCACAGATACGCAGTATTTT CASSLTGRATSTDTQYF
NA TRBJ2-1 many TRBV4-3 TGCGCCAGCAGCCAGGGGGTGATAGCGGAGTACAATGAGCAGTTCTTC CASSQGVIAEYNEQFF
TRBD1 TRBJ2-1 medium-sized TRBV7-9 TGTGCCAGCAGCTCCCACAGGGACAGCCACAATGAGCAGTTCTTC CASSSHRDSHNEQFF
NA TRBJ1-4 many TRBV7-2 TGTGCCAGCAGCTTATGGGGAGTAGAAAAACTGTTTTTT CASSLWGVEKLFF
NA TRBJ1-2 NA TRBV15 TGTGCCACCAGCAGAGAGGCCTTGGGGTATGGCTACACCTTC CATSREALGYGYTF
NA TRBJ1-5 medium-sized TRBV9 TGTGCCAGCAGTCTCTCAGCCACTCGTCAGCCCCAGCATTTT CASSLSATRQPQHF